Listed here are 25 T cell receptor beta chains from one sample, sequenced in a study of cytomegalovirus exposure and HLA in healthy donors. The PCR was carried out with 60 Vbeta primers and 13 Jbeta primers. The method was immunoSEQ multiplex PCR; TCRdb's version includes in-frame clones alone and lacks a portion of them. The listing contains around 37,000 clones. The sequencing sample was made of PBMCs. These TCRs come from a human donor in good health.

V usage is TRBV28 and J usage is TRBJ2-2, with TRBD1 as a possible D gene (6 bases). The CDR3 loop spans 17 amino acids. Germline V CDR1 and CDR2: MDHEN, SYDVKM. With 7 bases removed from V and 2 bases from J, the gap between germline ends came to 20 bases. CDR3 DNA sequence: TGTGCCAGCACCTTCCCACCTTCGGACAGTAACACCGGGGAGCTGTTTTTT. This gives the protein CASTFPPSDSNTGELFF.

The genes are TRBV19 and TRBJ1-5; D is unclear. Germline values: CDR1 LNHDA, CDR2 SQIVND (reference sequence). V lost 5 bases, J lost 0 bases, and 11 bases lay in between. The CDR3 has 15 residues. CDR3 DNA: TGTGCCAGTAGTCCCCGAGAGTTTAGCAATCAGCCCCAGCATTTT. It is translated as CASSPREFSNQPQHF.

V is TRBV5-4 and J is TRBJ1-2, with 8 bases matching TRBD1. Unmatched junction bases numbered 2, after V lost 3 bases and J lost 7 bases. There are 12 residues in the CDR3. CDR1 is SGHNT and CDR2 is YYREEE in the germline V gene (reference sequence). The CDR3 nucleotides are TGTGCCAGCAGCTATGGACAGGGTGGCTACACCTTC. Its translation: CASSYGQGGYTF.

The chain combines TRBV27 with TRBJ1-1; TRBD1 might be the D (5 bases). V lost 4 bases, J lost 1 base, and 7 bases lay in between. This CDR3 region has 13 residues. Germline V gene sequence: CDR1 MNHEY, CDR2 SMNVEV (reference sequence). The CDR3 DNA reads as TGTGCCAGCAGTTCGACAGCGAACACTGAAGCTTTCTTT. Amino acid sequence: CASSSTANTEAFF.

This CDR3 reads CASSPDPDRSYEQYF. CDR3 DNA: TGTGCCAGCAGCCCGGACCCGGACAGGTCCTACGAGCAGTACTTC. This chain joins TRBV7-9 and TRBJ2-7; 7 nucleotides align to TRBD1. CDR3 length equals 15 residues. Germline lookup yields CDR1 SEHNR and CDR2 FQNEAQ (reference sequence). With V trimmed by 5 bases and J by 1 base, 8 bases remained unmatched.

This rearrangement joins TRBV30 to TRBJ1-2; a possible D gene is TRBD1 (6 bases). The CDR3 loop spans 16 amino acids. Germline V gene lookup returns CDR1 GTSNPN and CDR2 SVGIG (reference sequence). Trimming removed 4 bases from V and 5 bases from J, with 23 bases in between. Written as DNA, the CDR3 is TGTGCCTGGAAAACTGATCCCGACAAAAGGGGGTATGGCTACACCTTC. Translated, it gives CAWKTDPDKRGYGYTF.

The V gene is TRBV14, the J gene TRBJ2-7; tentatively, D is TRBD2 (6 bases). Deletions cut 1 base from V and 0 bases from J, with 10 bases between. In germline, CDR1 is SGHDN, CDR2 FVKESK. This CDR3 contains 15 residues. The CDR3 region is CASSQASASSYEQYF. In DNA, the CDR3 is TGTGCCAGCAGCCAAGCTAGCGCGAGCTCCTACGAGCAGTACTTC.

The chain recombines TRBV14 with TRBJ1-4; D unclear. The V gene lost 2 bases and the J gene lost 0 bases, with 13 bases spanning the gap. Germline loops: CDR1 SGHDN, CDR2 FVKESK. The CDR3 contains 17 residues. In nucleotides, the CDR3 is TGTGCCAGCAGCCAAAGGCGAGGAGGCGCAACTAATGAAAAACTGTTTTTT. Translating gives CASSQRRGGATNEKLFF.

The gene calls are TRBV6-5 and TRBJ1-1; 7 bases agree with TRBD1. J gave up 6 bases and V 6 bases, and 7 bases lay outside the gene matches. This CDR3 comprises 13 residues. From germline, CDR1 is MNHEY and CDR2 SVGAGI. The CDR3 DNA is TGTGCCAGCAGCGCAGGGGGTATTCCTGAAGCTTTCTTT. Translation gives CASSAGGIPEAFF.

The rearrangement links TRBV9 to TRBJ2-7, with D possibly matching TRBD1 (6 bases). Germline CDR1 is SGDLS and CDR2 is YYNGEE. With 1 base removed from V and 7 bases from J, the gap between germline ends came to 24 bases. CDR3 size: 17 residues. The CDR3 region has the DNA TGTGCCAGCAGCGTAAGATCAGGGGAGTTAGGGGCGGAAGAGCAGTACTTC. It translates to CASSVRSGELGAEEQYF.

In nucleotides, the CDR3 is TGCGCCAGCATCCCGTTCACAGGGGGCAACTATGGCTACACCTTC. Protein: CASIPFTGGNYGYTF. The chain has TRBV10-2 and TRBJ1-2; 9 bases fit TRBD1. The V segment lost 7 bases and the J segment 2 bases; nucleotides outside the gene matches: 8. The CDR3 is 15 residues long. Looked up from germline, CDR1 is WSHSY and CDR2 is SAAADI.

The rearrangement links TRBV12-5 to TRBJ1-1; 9 nucleotides align to TRBD1. The germline CDR1 and CDR2 sequences are LGHNT and FRNRAP. This CDR3 is 14 amino acids long. Trimming removed 6 bases from V and 7 bases from J; junction bases left unmatched: 9. CDR3 loop: CASGWDRAGGEAFF. Written as DNA, the CDR3 is TGTGCTAGTGGCTGGGACAGGGCTGGAGGTGAAGCTTTCTTT.

The chain uses TRBV5-1 and TRBJ1-3; TRBD1 matches 7 bases. V was pared by 3 bases and J by 0 bases, with 6 bases of the junction left unmatched. Germline values: CDR1 SGHRS, CDR2 YFSETQ. This CDR3 comprises 16 residues. CDR3 bases: TGCGCCAGCAGCTCCCAGGGACAGAGCTCTGGAAACACCATATATTTT. It encodes CASSSQGQSSGNTIYF.

A remark on this clone: Germline and junction disagree at one end, which may indicate a read error. The chain couples TRBV5-1 to TRBJ2-7; 9 nucleotides match TRBD1. Germline V gene lookup returns CDR1 SGHRS and CDR2 YFSETQ. The CDR3 runs to 15 residues. CDR3 nucleotides: TGCGCCAGCAGCTTGACCACAGGGGGCTCCCACGAGCAGTACTTC. It translates to CASSLTTGGSHEQYF.

The CDR3 protein is CASSPRTALNTEAFF. The CDR3 bases are TGTGCCAGCAGCCCTCGGACAGCTTTGAACACTGAAGCTTTCTTT. The rearrangement uses TRBV7-8 and TRBJ1-1, with a tentative D call TRBD1 (6 bases). The germline gives CDR1 SGHVS, CDR2 FQNEAQ. This CDR3 region has 15 residues. Trimming pared 5 bases from V and 0 bases from J, leaving 13 bases between.

The V call is TRBV19, the J call TRBJ2-2; TRBD1 agrees at 7 bases. The CDR3 has 16 amino acids. Germline V gene sequence: CDR1 LNHDA, CDR2 SQIVND (reference sequence). V trimming: 6 bases; J trimming: 6 bases; junction bases outside the gene matches: 13. CDR3 nucleotide sequence: TGTGCCAGTAGCCATATTCGACAGGGTAGATCCGGGGAGCTGTTTTTT. It translates to CASSHIRQGRSGELFF. Looking up the rest from reference TRBV19 and TRBJ2-2 gives the full variable domain: DGGITQSPKYLFRKEGQNVTLSCEQNLNHDAMYWYRQDPGQGLRLIYYSQIVNDFQKGDIAEGYSVSREKKESFPLTVTSAQKNPTAFYLCASSHIRQGRSGELFFGEGSRLTVL.

This rearrangement joins TRBV15 to TRBJ1-1; no reliable D call. The CDR3 totals 16 residues. The ends were cut back, 4 bases at V and 0 bases at J, with 15 bases in the middle. CDR1 and CDR2 (germline): LNHNV, YYDKDF (reference sequence). CDR3 sequence: CATSTPSRRLNTEAFF. The DNA of the CDR3 is TGTGCCACCAGCACGCCATCCAGGCGATTGAACACTGAAGCTTTCTTT.

The rearrangement uses TRBV7-2 and TRBJ1-6; D is perhaps TRBD1 (5 bases). The ends were cut back, 1 base at V and 8 bases at J, with 12 bases in the middle. Germline V gene data show CDR1 as SGHTA and CDR2 as FQGNSA. The CDR3 has 15 amino acids. The CDR3 DNA follows: TGTGCCAGCAGCTTAGAGGCAACAGGAGATTCACCCCTCCACTTT. Translation gives CASSLEATGDSPLHF. Together with reference TRBV7-2 and TRBJ1-6, the CDR3 gives the full variable domain: GAGVSQSPSNKVTEKGKDVELRCDPISGHTALYWYRQSLGQGLEFLIYFQGNSAPDKSGLPSDRFSAERTGGSVSTLTIQRTQQEDSAVYLCASSLEATGDSPLHFGNGTRLTVT.

The gene calls are TRBV6-6 and TRBJ1-2; 7 nucleotides match TRBD1. The CDR3 contains 16 residues. V dropped 6 bases and J dropped 2; count of bases not matched to a gene: 12. Germline assignment: CDR1 MNHNY and CDR2 SVGAGI (reference sequence). The CDR3 sequence: CASSPSRQGGNYGYTF. DNA for the CDR3: TGTGCCAGCAGCCCCTCCCGACAGGGAGGAAACTATGGCTACACCTTC.

V and J are TRBV13 and TRBJ1-2, with TRBD1 identical over 8 bases. With V trimmed by 2 bases and J by 4 bases, 6 bases remained unmatched. This CDR3 is 15 amino acids long. Germline V gene data show CDR1 as PRHDT and CDR2 as FYEKMQ (reference sequence). The CDR3 DNA is TGTGCCAGCAGCTTACAGGGGGCGCGGGCCTATGGCTACACCTTC. Residues: CASSLQGARAYGYTF.

The chain carries TRBV19 and TRBJ1-1, with 9 bases identical to TRBD1. Germline V gene data show CDR1 as LNHDA and CDR2 as SQIVND (reference sequence). CDR3 length: 14 residues. With 4 bases clipped from V and 0 bases from J, the junction kept 0 bases outside the gene matches. This chain's CDR3 is CASSRDRVNTEAFF. CDR3 sequence (DNA): TGTGCCAGTAGTAGGGACAGGGTGAACACTGAAGCTTTCTTT.

The chain carries TRBV7-2 and TRBJ2-3; the match to TRBD2 covers 8 bases. The CDR3 loop spans 16 amino acids. Germline-derived CDR1 and CDR2 are SGHTA and FQGNSA. V lost 5 bases and J lost 3; bases outside the gene matches: 10. CDR3 residues: CASSPRHQRGTDTQYF. The CDR3, as DNA: TGTGCCAGCAGCCCCCGCCACCAGCGGGGGACAGATACGCAGTATTTT. Full variable domain (rest looked up from reference TRBV7-2 and TRBJ2-3): GAGVSQSPSNKVTEKGKDVELRCDPISGHTALYWYRQSLGQGLEFLIYFQGNSAPDKSGLPSDRFSAERTGGSVSTLTIQRTQQEDSAVYLCASSPRHQRGTDTQYFGPGTRLTVL.

This chain joins TRBV2 and TRBJ2-5; TRBD1 agrees at 10 bases. V dropped 6 bases and J dropped 4; count of bases not matched to a gene: 5. Germline V CDR1 and CDR2: SNHLY, FYNNEI. CDR3 size: 14 residues. CDR3 nucleotides: TGTGCCAGCAGGGACAGGGGGGTCGGAGAGACCCAGTACTTC. Amino acid sequence: CASRDRGVGETQYF.

The J gene is TRBJ2-1, the V gene TRBV4-1; tentatively, D is TRBD1 (5 bases). Germline CDR1 is MGHRA and CDR2 is YSYEKL. The CDR3 covers 12 residues. V lost 0 bases, J lost 8 bases, and 5 bases lay in between. This CDR3 reads CASSQEGDEQFF. The DNA for the CDR3 is TGCGCCAGCAGCCAAGAAGGGGATGAGCAGTTCTTC.

This sequence joins TRBV6-1 and TRBJ1-1; D is perhaps TRBD1 (5 bases). Per the germline V gene, CDR1 is MNHNS and CDR2 is SASEGT. V was cut by 4 bases and J by 3 bases, with 9 bases left in between. This CDR3 region has 13 residues. The CDR3 here is CASSVQGHTEAFF. CDR3 nucleotides: TGTGCCAGCAGTGTCCAGGGTCACACTGAAGCTTTCTTT.